This TCR beta chain was recorded in a study of post-analysis software for immune sequencing data. For the study at large: Relapsing-remitting, secondary progressive and progressive-relapsing multiple sclerosis were all included among the disease courses. The study's findings and limits: Controls showed significantly higher normalized Chao1 diversity than did multiple sclerosis patients. There were several TRBV segments more frequent in patients than controls, and TRBV5-6, TRBV5-1 and TRBV20-1 were among them. F measure clustering grouped samples strongly by preparation batch.

Unique molecular identifiers were carried by the TCR beta cDNA libraries. T cells, roughly 0.95 to 10 million of them, yielded roughly 550,000 cDNA molecules. A single record per CDR3 protein comes from TCRdb applying MiXCR to the PCR reads. The table records approximately 660,000 distinct CDR3 sequences, 55% to 70% of them present only once. Remarks on this clonotype: No antigen is known for it. Its ends do not fully match the called genes, so a read error is possible.

The CDR3 is 14 residues long. The germline V gene has CDR1 SGHKS and CDR2 YYEKEE (reference sequence). The chain has TRBV5-5 and TRBJ1-2; a weak D match, TRBD1 (5 bases). Sequenced material: blood. The TCR sequence derives from a girl aged 2 to 9 with multiple sclerosis. CDR3 sequence (DNA): TGTACCAGCAGCTTTTCTGGACACCCTACAATCTACACCTTC. This codes for CTSSFSGHPTIYTF.